The clone carrying this TCR beta chain was observed a few times. What it binds is not known. The data are from a study of vaccination and CD4 T cells after COVID-19. Study overall: Cultures designated as controls were supplied with a CEFX pool, an HIV-1 Nef pool, or no peptide.

Cultured CD4+ T-cell DNA underwent Oncomine TCR Beta short-read sequencing. MiXCR, run by TCRdb on the PCR reads, gives a single entry per CDR3 protein. The table lists 15,000 or so distinct CDR3 sequences, 40% to 60% of them singletons. CDR1 MNHEY and CDR2 SMNVEV come from the germline V gene (reference sequence). The CDR3 sequence is 11 residues long. V was shortened by 7 bases and J by 9 bases, with 11 bases between the two germline ends. As for treatment: approximately 10-day PBMC culture with coronavirus spike peptide pools or control peptides (ViraFEST assay). This clonotype was sampled from a human donor with COVID-19. The chain couples TRBV27 to TRBJ2-3; D is possibly TRBD1 or TRBD2 (6 bases each). The sequenced sample was cultured CD4+ T cells from blood, obtained after SARS-CoV-2 vaccination. The CDR3 DNA reads as TGTGCCAGCATCCGAGGGGGGACGCAGTATTTT. Its protein is CASIRGGTQYF.